Below, one TCR beta chain is given with its context. The entry originates in a study of T-cell memory formation after mild COVID-19. Germline CDR1 and CDR2: SQVTM and ANQGSEA. Trimming at V came to 3 bases and at J to 2 bases, leaving 5 bases not matched to a gene. The CDR3 has 14 amino acids. MiXCR, applied by TCRdb to the 5' RACE reads, yields one record per CDR3 protein. The sample consists of a few hundred thousand distinct CDR3 sequences, roughly 21% of them appearing once. The receptor was isolated from an adult woman who had mild COVID-19 (a few samples of this study predate the infection). Cell type and time point are not known. This chain joins TRBV29-1 and TRBJ2-3; 7 nucleotides match TRBD2. The sequencing sample was made of PBMCs or a T cell subset sorted from them (not recorded which). CDR3 sequence: CSVDSGASTDTQYF. Here the CDR3 DNA reads TGCAGCGTTGACAGCGGGGCCTCCACAGATACGCAGTATTTT.